This T cell receptor beta chain is from a study of response to subunit inactivated influenza vaccine. Notes on the study in general: Seasonal influenza vaccination, on each occasion, was suggested by the authors to recruit few new T cells.

V was shortened by 0 bases and J by 2 bases, with 12 bases between the two germline ends. Per the germline V gene, CDR1 is DFQATT and CDR2 is SNEGSKA (reference sequence). This CDR3 is built from 15 residues. TCRdb used MiXCR to reprocess the RT-PCR reads, holding one entry per CDR3 protein. The table shows roughly 520,000 distinct CDR3 sequences, with about 25% occurring only once. This clonotype was detected only a few times. Antigen unknown. Sample: CD4+ T cells sorted from PBMCs, taken 5 days after vaccination. This sequence was found in a man aged 50 to 59 who received an inactivated influenza vaccine. This sequence joins TRBV20-1 and TRBJ2-3; D unresolved. CDR3 DNA: TGCAGTGCTAGAGATACTTATCCCAACACAGATACGCAGTATTTT. The encoded protein is CSARDTYPNTDTQYF.